This T cell receptor (beta chain) is from a study of shared clonotypes between healthy human individuals. CD45RA-negative memory and CD45RA+ naive subsets were split from the CD4+ cells. Sequenced by immunoSEQ multiplex PCR; TCRdb stores in-frame clones only, minus some. The data contain 2 million to 2.5 million clones, over 85% of them singletons. This TCR was recovered from a man younger than 35 in good health. Some clones in this sample may be carry-over from other donors' samples. Sequencing was performed on naive CD4+ T cells from PBMCs. Regarding subset: CD45RA+ positively selected.

The CDR3, as DNA: TGTGCCAGCAGCTTGGCCGGCAGGCCAGCAACTAATGAAAAACTGTTTTTT. This encodes CASSLAGRPATNEKLFF. The V gene is TRBV5-5, the J gene TRBJ1-4; D gene unclear. The CDR3 runs 17 residues. Per germline, CDR1 SGHKS and CDR2 YYEKEE (reference sequence). Between the trimmed V and J ends, which lost 0 bases and 0 bases, there was a span of 12 bases.